This T cell receptor beta chain is from a study of vaccination and CD4 T cells after COVID-19. Overall study: Drawing of post-COVID samples took place a median 101 days after diagnosis (range 35 to 161). Spike peptides, overlapping and drawn from SARS-CoV-2, HCoV-NL63, HCoV-OC43 and HCoV-229E, were used to stimulate cells.

CDR3 length equals 15 residues. CDR1 and CDR2 from the germline V gene are SGHAT and FQNNGV. The V and J ends lost 4 bases and 5 bases, in that order; junction bases with no gene match: 5. The Oncomine TCR Beta short-read assay was applied to DNA of cultured CD4+ T cells. Genomic DNA was extracted from cultured CD4+ T cells. TCRdb called the PCR reads again in MiXCR, with one record for every CDR3 protein. The table includes 9,000 to 9,500 distinct CDR3 sequences, 50% to 65% detected once. Overall study results and limits: Researchers report that 304 of 307 vaccine-specific clones in convalescent patients proved spike mono-reactive.

Regarding this clonotype: The target antigen is unknown.

Described treatment: approximately nine-day PBMC culture with coronavirus spike peptide pools or control peptides (ViraFEST assay). The sequencing input was CD4+ T cells from blood, cultured in vitro. This receptor was identified in a human donor who had recovered from COVID-19. The V and J genes are TRBV11-2 and TRBJ2-5; 12 bases match TRBD1. The CDR3 is CASSSPGQGAETQYF. The CDR3, as DNA: TGTGCCAGCAGCTCGCCGGGACAGGGGGCCGAGACCCAGTACTTC.